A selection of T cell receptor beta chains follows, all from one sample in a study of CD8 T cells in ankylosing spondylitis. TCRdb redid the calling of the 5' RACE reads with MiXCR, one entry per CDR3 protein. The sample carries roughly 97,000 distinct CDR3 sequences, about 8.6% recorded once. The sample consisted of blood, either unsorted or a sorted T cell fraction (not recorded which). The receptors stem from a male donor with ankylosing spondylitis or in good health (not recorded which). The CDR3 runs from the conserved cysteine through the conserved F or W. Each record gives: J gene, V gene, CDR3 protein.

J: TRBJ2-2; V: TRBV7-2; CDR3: CASSPRGGTNTGELFF
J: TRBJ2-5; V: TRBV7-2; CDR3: CASSPWTSWETQYF
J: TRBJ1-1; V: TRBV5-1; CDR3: CASSLGTGDTEAFF
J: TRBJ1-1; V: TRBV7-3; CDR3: CASSLEVSTEAFF
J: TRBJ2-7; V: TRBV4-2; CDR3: CASSQVSGNYEQYF
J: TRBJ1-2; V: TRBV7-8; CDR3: CASSLLAAVYGYTF
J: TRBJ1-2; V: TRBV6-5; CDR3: CASSYQGANYGYTF
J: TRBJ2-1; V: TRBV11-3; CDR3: CASSLAGQGVYNEQFF
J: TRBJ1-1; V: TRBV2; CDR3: CASSENREGRNTEAFF
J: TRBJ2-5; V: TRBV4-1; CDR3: CASSQDPDREETQYF
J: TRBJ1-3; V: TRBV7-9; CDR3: CASSFGTGATAGNTIYF
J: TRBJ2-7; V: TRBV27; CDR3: CASSLSKLAGHSYEQYF
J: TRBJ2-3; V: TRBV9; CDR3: CASSGPGTSVADTQYF
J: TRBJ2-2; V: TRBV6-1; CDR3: CASSPLAGGQGELFF
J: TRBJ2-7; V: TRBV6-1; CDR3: CASRGSSSYEQYF
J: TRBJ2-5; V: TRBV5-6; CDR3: CASSMTGSETQYF
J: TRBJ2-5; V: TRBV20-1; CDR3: CSARDAAGGAGETQYF
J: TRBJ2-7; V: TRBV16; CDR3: CASSQGLVIYEQYF
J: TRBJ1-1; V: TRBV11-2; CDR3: CASSSNLGDEVEAFF
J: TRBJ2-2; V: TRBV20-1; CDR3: CSAREEGSVTGELFF
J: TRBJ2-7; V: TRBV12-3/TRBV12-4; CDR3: CASAVLGFDEQYF
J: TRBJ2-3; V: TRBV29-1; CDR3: CSVGPGPDTQYF
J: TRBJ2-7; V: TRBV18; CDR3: CASSSGGPYLYEQYF
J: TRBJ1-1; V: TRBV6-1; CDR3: CASSLDRGNAEAFF
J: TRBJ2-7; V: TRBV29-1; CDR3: CSVVGDNSYEQYF
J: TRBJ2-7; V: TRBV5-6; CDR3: CARGPGTSTYEQYF
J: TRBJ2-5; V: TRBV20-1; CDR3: CSARASFETQYF
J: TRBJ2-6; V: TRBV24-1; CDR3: CATSDPTHHRASGANVLTF
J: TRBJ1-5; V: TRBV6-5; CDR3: CASSYTWDSNQPQHF
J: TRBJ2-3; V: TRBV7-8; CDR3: CASSFRDMSASQYF
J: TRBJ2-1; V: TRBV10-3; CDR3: CAISGTSGEGEQFF
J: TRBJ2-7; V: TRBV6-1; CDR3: CASNKEYF
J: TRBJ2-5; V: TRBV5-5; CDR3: CASSLLGAQYF
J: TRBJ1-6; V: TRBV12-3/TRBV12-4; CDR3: CASSPTGARLSSPLHF
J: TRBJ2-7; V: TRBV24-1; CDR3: CATSDYRRGVYEQYF
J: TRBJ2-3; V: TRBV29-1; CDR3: CSVGGSGATDTQYF
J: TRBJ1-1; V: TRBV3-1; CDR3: CASSQRGRSEAFF